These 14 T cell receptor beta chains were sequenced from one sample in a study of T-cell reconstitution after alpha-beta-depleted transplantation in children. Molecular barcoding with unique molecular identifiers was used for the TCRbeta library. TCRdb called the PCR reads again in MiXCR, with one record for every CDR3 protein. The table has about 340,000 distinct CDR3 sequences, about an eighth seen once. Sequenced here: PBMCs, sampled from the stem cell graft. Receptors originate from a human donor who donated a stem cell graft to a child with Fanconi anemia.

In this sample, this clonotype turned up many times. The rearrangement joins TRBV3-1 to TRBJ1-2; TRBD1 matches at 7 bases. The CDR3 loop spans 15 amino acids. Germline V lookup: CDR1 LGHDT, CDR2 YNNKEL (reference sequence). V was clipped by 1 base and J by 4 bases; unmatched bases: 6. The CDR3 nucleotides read TGTGCCAGCAGCCAAGGCTTCAGGGGGTCCTATGGCTACACCTTC. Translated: CASSQGFRGSYGYTF.

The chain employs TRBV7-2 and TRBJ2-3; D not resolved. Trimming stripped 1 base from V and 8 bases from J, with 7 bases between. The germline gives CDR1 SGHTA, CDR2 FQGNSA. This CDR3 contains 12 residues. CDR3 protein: CASSLDSLTQYF. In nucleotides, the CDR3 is TGTGCCAGCAGCTTAGACAGCCTTACGCAGTATTTT.

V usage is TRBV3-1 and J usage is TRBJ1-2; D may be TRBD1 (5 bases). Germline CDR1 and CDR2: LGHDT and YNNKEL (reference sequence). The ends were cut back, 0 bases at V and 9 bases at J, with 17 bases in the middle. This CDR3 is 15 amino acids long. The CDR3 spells CASSQERGAASRYTF. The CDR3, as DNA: TGTGCCAGCAGCCAAGAACGAGGGGCTGCGTCTCGCTACACCTTC.

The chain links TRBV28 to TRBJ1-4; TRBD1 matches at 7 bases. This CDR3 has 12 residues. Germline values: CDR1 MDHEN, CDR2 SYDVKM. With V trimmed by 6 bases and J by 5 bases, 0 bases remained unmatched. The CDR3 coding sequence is TGTGCCAGCAGGACAGGGAATGAAAAACTGTTTTTT. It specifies CASRTGNEKLFF.

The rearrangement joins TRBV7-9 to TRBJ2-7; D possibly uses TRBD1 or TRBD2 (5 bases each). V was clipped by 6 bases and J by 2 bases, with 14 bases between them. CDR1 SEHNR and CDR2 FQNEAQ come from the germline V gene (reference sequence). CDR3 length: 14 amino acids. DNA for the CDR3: TGTGCCAGCAGTTCACCCGGGACCCCCTACGAGCAGTACTTC. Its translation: CASSSPGTPYEQYF.

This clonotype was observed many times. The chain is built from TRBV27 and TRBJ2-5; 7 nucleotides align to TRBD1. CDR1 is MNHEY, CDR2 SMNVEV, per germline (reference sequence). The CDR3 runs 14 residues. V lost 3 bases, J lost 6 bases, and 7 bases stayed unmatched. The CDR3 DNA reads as TGTGCCAGCAGTTTGGGACAGTCTACGAAGACCCAGTACTTC. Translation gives CASSLGQSTKTQYF.

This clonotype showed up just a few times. The CDR3 DNA is TGTGCCACTAAGGAGGGGAAGTTTCCAGATACGCAGTATTTT. Residues: CATKEGKFPDTQYF. The chain combines TRBV9 with TRBJ2-3; possible D gene TRBD2, 6 bases. The CDR3 has 14 residues. Between the trimmed V and J ends, which lost 9 bases and 4 bases, there was a span of 18 bases. Germline loops: CDR1 SGDLS, CDR2 YYNGEE.

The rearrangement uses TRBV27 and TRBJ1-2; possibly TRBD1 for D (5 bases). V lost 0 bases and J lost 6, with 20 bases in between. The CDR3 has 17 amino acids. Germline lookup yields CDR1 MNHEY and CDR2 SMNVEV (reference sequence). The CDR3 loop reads CASSLSGSPGGFDGYTF. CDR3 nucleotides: TGTGCCAGCAGTTTATCGGGTTCTCCCGGGGGGTTCGATGGCTACACCTTC.

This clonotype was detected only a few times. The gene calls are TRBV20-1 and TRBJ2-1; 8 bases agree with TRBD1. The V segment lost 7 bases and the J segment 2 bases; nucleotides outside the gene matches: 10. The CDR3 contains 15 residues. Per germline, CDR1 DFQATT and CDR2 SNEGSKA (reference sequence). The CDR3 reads CSVDSPGGAYNEQFF. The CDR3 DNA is TGCAGTGTTGACTCCCCAGGGGGCGCCTACAATGAGCAGTTCTTC.

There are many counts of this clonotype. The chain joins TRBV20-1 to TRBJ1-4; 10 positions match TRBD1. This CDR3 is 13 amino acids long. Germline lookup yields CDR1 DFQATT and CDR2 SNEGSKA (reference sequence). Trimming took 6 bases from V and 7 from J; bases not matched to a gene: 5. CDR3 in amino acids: CSAVRDRGEKLFF. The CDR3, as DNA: TGCAGTGCCGTCCGGGACAGGGGTGAAAAACTGTTTTTT.

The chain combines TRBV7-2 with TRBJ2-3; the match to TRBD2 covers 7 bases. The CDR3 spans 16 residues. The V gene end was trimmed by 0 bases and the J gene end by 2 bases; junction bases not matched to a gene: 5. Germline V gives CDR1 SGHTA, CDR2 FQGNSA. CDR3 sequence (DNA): TGTGCCAGCAGCTTAGCGGCAGCGGGGACCACAGATACGCAGTATTTT. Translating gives CASSLAAAGTTDTQYF.

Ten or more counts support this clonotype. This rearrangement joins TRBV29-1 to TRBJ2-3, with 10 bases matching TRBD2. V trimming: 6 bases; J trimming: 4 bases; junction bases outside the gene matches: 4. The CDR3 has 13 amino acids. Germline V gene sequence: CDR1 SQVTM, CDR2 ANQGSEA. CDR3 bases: TGCAGCGTGAGCGGGGGGGCCTCAGATACGCAGTATTTT. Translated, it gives CSVSGGASDTQYF.

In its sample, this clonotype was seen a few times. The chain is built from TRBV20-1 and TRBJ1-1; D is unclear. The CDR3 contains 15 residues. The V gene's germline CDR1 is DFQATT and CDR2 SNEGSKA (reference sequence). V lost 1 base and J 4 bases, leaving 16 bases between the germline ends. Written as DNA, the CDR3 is TGCAGTGCTAGAGGTCCATCGTGGGGAGGCACTGAAGCTTTCTTT. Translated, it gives CSARGPSWGGTEAFF.

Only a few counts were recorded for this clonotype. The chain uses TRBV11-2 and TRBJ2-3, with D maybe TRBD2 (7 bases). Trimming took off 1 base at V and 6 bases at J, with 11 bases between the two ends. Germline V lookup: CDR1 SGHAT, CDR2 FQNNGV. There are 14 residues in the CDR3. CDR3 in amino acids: CASSLGGGWDTQYF. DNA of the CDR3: TGTGCCAGCAGCTTAGGGGGGGGCTGGGATACGCAGTATTTT. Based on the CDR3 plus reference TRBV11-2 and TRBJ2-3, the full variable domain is EAGVAQSPRYKIIEKRQSVAFWCNPISGHATLYWYQQILGQGPKLLIQFQNNGVVDDSQLPKDRFSAERLKGVDSTLKIQPAKLEDSAVYLCASSLGGGWDTQYFGPGTRLTVL.